A selection of T cell receptor beta chains follows, all from one sample in a study of blood T cell repertoires in COVID-19. Sequenced by immunoSEQ multiplex PCR; TCRdb stores in-frame clones only, minus some. Found here are 30,000 or so clones, 80% to 90% of them singletons; the top ten hold around 30%. The sequenced sample was peripheral blood. The receptors shown here come from a woman at least 80 years old with COVID-19, enrolled during active disease. Both conserved end residues are part of each CDR3. Each record gives: D gene, clone size, V gene, J gene, CDR3 DNA, CDR3 protein. A D gene is named only where the DNA matches it firmly. Clone size is stated in some rows and not others, as once, few, many or a class when expanded.

d_call: -
clone_size: -
v_call: TRBV30
j_call: TRBJ1-1
cdr3_nt: TGTGCCGGGGGGACTCACCAAGCTTTCTTT
cdr3_aa: CAGGTHQAFF

d_call: -
clone_size: -
v_call: TRBV28
j_call: TRBJ1-1
cdr3_nt: TGTGCCAGCACCCGGGTGACTGAAGCTTTCTTT
cdr3_aa: CASTRVTEAFF

d_call: -
clone_size: -
v_call: TRBV3-1/TRBV3-2
j_call: TRBJ1-2
cdr3_nt: TGTGCCAGCAGCCAAAACAGGGCCCAGGGCTATGGCTACACCTTC
cdr3_aa: CASSQNRAQGYGYTF

d_call: -
clone_size: -
v_call: TRBV30
j_call: TRBJ2-5
cdr3_nt: TGTGCCTGGGAGAGAGGGCAAGAGACCCAGTACTTC
cdr3_aa: CAWERGQETQYF

d_call: -
clone_size: -
v_call: TRBV11-3
j_call: TRBJ2-5
cdr3_nt: TGTGCCAGCAGCTTAGGACCGCCGGGAGAGACCCAGTACTTC
cdr3_aa: CASSLGPPGETQYF

d_call: TRBD1
clone_size: -
v_call: TRBV18
j_call: TRBJ1-5
cdr3_nt: TGTGCCAGCTCCCTAGGGACAGGGGGTATACAGCCCCAGCATTTT
cdr3_aa: CASSLGTGGIQPQHF

d_call: -
clone_size: few
v_call: TRBV7-8
j_call: TRBJ2-7
cdr3_nt: TGTGCCAGCAGCTACGAGGGACTGCAATACTCCTACGAGCAGTACTTC
cdr3_aa: CASSYEGLQYSYEQYF

d_call: -
clone_size: -
v_call: TRBV5-1
j_call: TRBJ2-7
cdr3_nt: TGCGCCAGCAGCTTGAACTTCCACGAGCAGTACTTC
cdr3_aa: CASSLNFHEQYF

d_call: -
clone_size: -
v_call: TRBV18
j_call: TRBJ2-2
cdr3_nt: TGTGCCAGCTCAACTATCCCAAGGGGGGGCGCCGACACCGGGGAGCTGTTTTTT
cdr3_aa: CASSTIPRGGADTGELFF

d_call: -
clone_size: -
v_call: TRBV5-4
j_call: TRBJ2-5
cdr3_nt: TGTGCCAGCAGCCTCCCGGGAGTGTCCCCAGAGACCCAGTACTTC
cdr3_aa: CASSLPGVSPETQYF

d_call: -
clone_size: -
v_call: TRBV18
j_call: TRBJ1-1
cdr3_nt: TGTGCCAGCTCACCGGCGGACACTGAAGCTTTCTTT
cdr3_aa: CASSPADTEAFF

d_call: -
clone_size: few
v_call: TRBV5-1
j_call: TRBJ1-1
cdr3_nt: TGCGCCAGCAGCTCACAGGGCAACACTGAAGCTTTCTTT
cdr3_aa: CASSSQGNTEAFF

d_call: -
clone_size: -
v_call: TRBV11-2
j_call: TRBJ2-5
cdr3_nt: TGTGCCAGCAGCGATTACTTTACAGGGTACCAAGAGACCCAGTACTTC
cdr3_aa: CASSDYFTGYQETQYF

d_call: -
clone_size: -
v_call: TRBV5-4
j_call: TRBJ1-2
cdr3_nt: TGTGCCAGCAGCTTGCTGGACAGCCCATACTATGGCTACACCTTC
cdr3_aa: CASSLLDSPYYGYTF

d_call: -
clone_size: -
v_call: TRBV9
j_call: TRBJ1-1
cdr3_nt: TGTGCCAGCAGACCAGACATGAACACTGAAGCTTTCTTT
cdr3_aa: CASRPDMNTEAFF

d_call: TRBD2
clone_size: -
v_call: TRBV7-6
j_call: TRBJ2-3
cdr3_nt: TGTGCCAGCAGCTTACCCTTAGCGGGGGGAAGCACAGATACGCAGTATTTT
cdr3_aa: CASSLPLAGGSTDTQYF

d_call: -
clone_size: -
v_call: TRBV18
j_call: TRBJ1-2
cdr3_nt: TGTGCCAGCTCACCACTTAGGGAGGAGTATGGCTACACCTTC
cdr3_aa: CASSPLREEYGYTF

d_call: -
clone_size: -
v_call: TRBV7-2
j_call: TRBJ1-5
cdr3_nt: TGTGCCAGCAGTATGATCGGGGGTCAGCCCCAGCATTTT
cdr3_aa: CASSMIGGQPQHF

d_call: -
clone_size: once
v_call: TRBV25-1
j_call: TRBJ1-2
cdr3_nt: TGTGCCAGCAGTGAAGAAGGGACTGGGAACTATGGCTACACCTTC
cdr3_aa: CASSEEGTGNYGYTF

d_call: -
clone_size: -
v_call: TRBV9
j_call: TRBJ2-1
cdr3_nt: TGTGCCAGCAGCGTAGCTAGGACTAACAATGAGCAGTTCTTC
cdr3_aa: CASSVARTNNEQFF

d_call: TRBD1
clone_size: -
v_call: TRBV19
j_call: TRBJ1-5
cdr3_nt: TGTGCCAGTAGTCCCCGGGACAGGGGCGCCAATCAGCCCCAGCATTTT
cdr3_aa: CASSPRDRGANQPQHF

d_call: -
clone_size: -
v_call: TRBV7-9
j_call: TRBJ1-1
cdr3_nt: TGTGCCAGCAGCCTTGACAGAATGAAGAACACTGAAGCTTTCTTT
cdr3_aa: CASSLDRMKNTEAFF

d_call: -
clone_size: -
v_call: TRBV27
j_call: TRBJ2-3
cdr3_nt: TGTGCCAGCAGTCCATTGGCGGCTAAGGGGGATACGCAGTATTTT
cdr3_aa: CASSPLAAKGDTQYF

d_call: -
clone_size: -
v_call: TRBV6-5
j_call: TRBJ2-4
cdr3_nt: TGTGCCAGCAGTTCCCTCCAACTAGCCAAAAACATTCAGTACTTC
cdr3_aa: CASSSLQLAKNIQYF

d_call: -
clone_size: -
v_call: TRBV27
j_call: TRBJ2-5
cdr3_nt: TGTGCCAGCAGTCCCCAGGGATCCGAGACCCAGTACTTC
cdr3_aa: CASSPQGSETQYF

d_call: -
clone_size: -
v_call: TRBV19
j_call: TRBJ1-3
cdr3_nt: TGTGCCAGTAGTATCGGGTACAGGGACTCTGGAAACACCATATATTTT
cdr3_aa: CASSIGYRDSGNTIYF

d_call: TRBD1
clone_size: -
v_call: TRBV6-5
j_call: TRBJ1-4
cdr3_nt: TGTGCCAGCAGTTACTCGTACAGGGGGTCTTACGAAAAACTGTTTTTT
cdr3_aa: CASSYSYRGSYEKLFF

d_call: -
clone_size: -
v_call: TRBV6-1
j_call: TRBJ1-1
cdr3_nt: TGTGCCAGCAGTGAATCGGCCAGGGGGAACACTGAAGCTTTCTTT
cdr3_aa: CASSESARGNTEAFF

d_call: TRBD1
clone_size: few
v_call: TRBV3-1/TRBV3-2
j_call: TRBJ1-6
cdr3_nt: TGTGCCAGCAGCCAAGTCCGACAGGGGAATTCACCCCTCCACTTT
cdr3_aa: CASSQVRQGNSPLHF

d_call: TRBD2
clone_size: -
v_call: TRBV6-4
j_call: TRBJ2-1
cdr3_nt: TGTGCCAGCAGTGAGCGGGGGGCCTTCGATGAGCAGTTCTTC
cdr3_aa: CASSERGAFDEQFF

d_call: TRBD2
clone_size: -
v_call: TRBV6-1
j_call: TRBJ2-2
cdr3_nt: TGTGCCAGCAGTGAAGCCCTAAGCGGGGGGGCGAACACCGGGGAGCTGTTTTTT
cdr3_aa: CASSEALSGGANTGELFF

d_call: -
clone_size: -
v_call: TRBV2
j_call: TRBJ2-2
cdr3_nt: TGTGCCAGCAGTGGATCGGGGTTCGGCCCCACCGGGGAGCTGTTTTTT
cdr3_aa: CASSGSGFGPTGELFF

d_call: -
clone_size: -
v_call: TRBV5-1
j_call: TRBJ2-3
cdr3_nt: TGCGCCAGCAGTTATCGACAGGTCCCAGATACGCAGTATTTT
cdr3_aa: CASSYRQVPDTQYF

d_call: TRBD1
clone_size: -
v_call: TRBV7-9
j_call: TRBJ1-1
cdr3_nt: TGTGCCAGCAGCTCTCCGGGACAGAGGAACACTGAAGCTTTCTTT
cdr3_aa: CASSSPGQRNTEAFF

d_call: TRBD1
clone_size: -
v_call: TRBV5-1
j_call: TRBJ2-7
cdr3_nt: TGCGCCAGCAGCCCTAACGACAGGGGGCGCGAGCAGTACTTC
cdr3_aa: CASSPNDRGREQYF

d_call: TRBD2
clone_size: -
v_call: TRBV5-1
j_call: TRBJ2-3
cdr3_nt: TGCGCCAGCAGCGAAGGGACTAGCGGGGGAACTAGCACAGATACGCAGTATTTT
cdr3_aa: CASSEGTSGGTSTDTQYF

d_call: TRBD2
clone_size: once
v_call: TRBV7-3
j_call: TRBJ2-3
cdr3_nt: TGTGCCAGCAGCCCGGGACTAGCGGGTTTCACAGATACGCAGTATTTT
cdr3_aa: CASSPGLAGFTDTQYF

d_call: TRBD1
clone_size: once
v_call: TRBV6-5
j_call: TRBJ2-7
cdr3_nt: TGTGCCAGCAGACGTTTACAGGGGATGTCCTACGAGCAGTACTTC
cdr3_aa: CASRRLQGMSYEQYF

d_call: -
clone_size: once
v_call: TRBV30
j_call: TRBJ1-2
cdr3_nt: TGTGCCTGGACAGGCCTCTATGGCTACACCTTC
cdr3_aa: CAWTGLYGYTF

d_call: -
clone_size: -
v_call: TRBV30
j_call: TRBJ1-6
cdr3_nt: TGTGCCTGGAGACAGAAAAACTCCTATAATTCACCCCTCCACTTT
cdr3_aa: CAWRQKNSYNSPLHF

d_call: TRBD2
clone_size: few
v_call: TRBV4-1
j_call: TRBJ2-5
cdr3_nt: TGCGCCAGCAGGAGGACTAGCGGGGGGAGCCAAGAGACCCAGTACTTC
cdr3_aa: CASRRTSGGSQETQYF

d_call: -
clone_size: -
v_call: TRBV19
j_call: TRBJ1-4
cdr3_nt: TGTGCCAGTAGTATAGGACAACCCGAAAAACTGTTTTTT
cdr3_aa: CASSIGQPEKLFF

d_call: -
clone_size: -
v_call: TRBV5-4
j_call: TRBJ2-7
cdr3_nt: TGTGCCAGCAGCTTGGCGGGCGCGGGGGCCTCGGGCGAGCAGTACTTC
cdr3_aa: CASSLAGAGASGEQYF

d_call: -
clone_size: -
v_call: TRBV3-1/TRBV3-2
j_call: TRBJ2-1
cdr3_nt: TGTGCCAGCAGCCAAGCGGGGGGCCTTCGAGAGGAGCAGTTCTTC
cdr3_aa: CASSQAGGLREEQFF

d_call: -
clone_size: -
v_call: TRBV11-2
j_call: TRBJ1-2
cdr3_nt: TGTGCCAGCAGCCCTAGGCAGGGTCTGGGTGGCTACACCTTC
cdr3_aa: CASSPRQGLGGYTF

d_call: -
clone_size: -
v_call: TRBV28
j_call: TRBJ1-2
cdr3_nt: TGTGCCAGCAGTCGACAGGATTATGGCTACACCTTC
cdr3_aa: CASSRQDYGYTF

d_call: -
clone_size: -
v_call: TRBV5-1
j_call: TRBJ2-2
cdr3_nt: TGCGCCAGCAGCTTGGGGTCCGCAGGCACCGGGGAGCTGTTTTTT
cdr3_aa: CASSLGSAGTGELFF

d_call: TRBD1
clone_size: -
v_call: TRBV20-1
j_call: TRBJ1-1
cdr3_nt: TGCAGTGCTAGTAGGGACAGGATCATGAACACTGAAGCTTTCTTT
cdr3_aa: CSASRDRIMNTEAFF

d_call: TRBD2
clone_size: once
v_call: TRBV6-5
j_call: TRBJ2-7
cdr3_nt: TGTGCCAGCAGTCGGACTAGCGGGACCTACGAGCAGTACTTC
cdr3_aa: CASSRTSGTYEQYF